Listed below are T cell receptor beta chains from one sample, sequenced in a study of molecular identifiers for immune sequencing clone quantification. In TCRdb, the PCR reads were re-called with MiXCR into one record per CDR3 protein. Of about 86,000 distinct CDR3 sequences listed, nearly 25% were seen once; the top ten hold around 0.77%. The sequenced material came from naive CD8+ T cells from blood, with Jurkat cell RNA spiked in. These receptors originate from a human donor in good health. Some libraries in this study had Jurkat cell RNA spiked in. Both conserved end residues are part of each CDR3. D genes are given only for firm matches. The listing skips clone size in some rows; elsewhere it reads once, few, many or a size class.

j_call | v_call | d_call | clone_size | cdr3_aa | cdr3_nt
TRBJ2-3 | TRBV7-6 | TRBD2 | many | CATGGLYAGVDTQYF | TGTGCCACGGGCGGTTTATATGCGGGAGTAGATACGCAGTATTTT
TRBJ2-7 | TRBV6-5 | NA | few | CASAPRATDSYEQYF | TGTGCCAGCGCCCCTCGTGCAACTGACTCCTACGAGCAGTACTTC
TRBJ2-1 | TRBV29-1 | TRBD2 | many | CSVPASGGTYNEQFF | TGCAGCGTACCAGCTAGCGGAGGTACCTACAATGAGCAGTTCTTC
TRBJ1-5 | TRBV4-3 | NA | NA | CASSPETSPNQPQHF | TGCGCCAGCAGCCCAGAGACCAGTCCGAATCAGCCCCAGCATTTT
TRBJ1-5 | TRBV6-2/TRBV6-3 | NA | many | CASQWSSNQPQHF | TGTGCCAGCCAGTGGAGTAGCAATCAGCCCCAGCATTTT
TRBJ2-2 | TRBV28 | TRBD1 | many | CASTDRGNTGELFF | TGTGCCAGCACGGACAGGGGGAACACCGGGGAGCTGTTTTTT
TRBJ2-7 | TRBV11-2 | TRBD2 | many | CASSSGLAYEQYF | TGTGCCAGCAGCTCCGGACTAGCCTACGAGCAGTACTTC
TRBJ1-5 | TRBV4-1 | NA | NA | CASSQASPPGGQPQHF | TGCGCCAGCAGCCAAGCCTCACCCCCAGGCGGGCAGCCCCAGCATTTT
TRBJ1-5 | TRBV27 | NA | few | CASSSGREDNQPQHF | TGTGCCAGCAGTTCAGGCAGGGAGGACAATCAGCCCCAGCATTTT
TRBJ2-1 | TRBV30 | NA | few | CAWSVRNNEQFF | TGTGCCTGGAGTGTACGGAACAATGAGCAGTTCTTC
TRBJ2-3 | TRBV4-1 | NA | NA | CASSQARGTDTQYF | TGCGCCAGCAGCCAAGCACGGGGCACAGATACGCAGTATTTT
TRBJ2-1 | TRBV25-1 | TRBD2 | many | CASSEGGRNEQFF | TGTGCCAGCAGTGAGGGAGGGAGGAATGAGCAGTTCTTC
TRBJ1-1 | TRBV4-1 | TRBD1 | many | CASSQDLTGGPMNTEAFF | TGCGCCAGCAGCCAAGATTTGACAGGGGGGCCTATGAACACTGAAGCTTTCTTT
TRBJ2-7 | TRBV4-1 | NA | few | CASSQGTETYSYEQYF | TGCGCCAGCAGCCAAGGTACAGAGACGTACTCCTACGAGCAGTACTTC
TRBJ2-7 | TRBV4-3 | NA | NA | CASSQGDRLAYAQYF | TGCGCCAGCAGCCAAGGGGACCGTTTAGCCTACGCGCAGTACTTC
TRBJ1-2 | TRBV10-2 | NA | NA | CASSEWETYGYTF | TGCGCCAGCAGTGAGTGGGAGACCTATGGCTACACCTTC
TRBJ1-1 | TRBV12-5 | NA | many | CASGLATVMTRNTEAFF | TGTGCTAGTGGTTTGGCAACGGTGATGACCCGAAACACTGAAGCTTTCTTT
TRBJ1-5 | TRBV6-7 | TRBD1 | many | CASSEGQGNCSNQPQHF | TGTGCCAGCAGTGAGGGACAGGGGAATTGCAGCAATCAGCCCCAGCATTTT
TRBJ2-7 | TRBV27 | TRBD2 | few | CASKLTSGSKEQYF | TGTGCCAGCAAACTGACTAGCGGGAGCAAGGAGCAGTACTTC
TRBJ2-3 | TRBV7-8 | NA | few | CATHEEGGHLATDTQYF | TGTGCCACCCATGAAGAGGGGGGCCATCTCGCCACGGATACGCAGTATTTT
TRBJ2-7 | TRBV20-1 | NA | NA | CSARGQTSYEQYF | TGCAGTGCTAGGGGGCAGACCTCCTACGAGCAGTACTTC
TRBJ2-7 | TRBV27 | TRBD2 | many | CASSLSGGETYEQYF | TGTGCCAGCAGTTTATCTGGGGGGGAAACCTACGAGCAGTACTTC
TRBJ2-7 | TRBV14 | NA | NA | CASSQNRGICEPYF | TGTGCCAGCAGCCAAAATCGGGGAATCTGCGAGCCGTACTTC
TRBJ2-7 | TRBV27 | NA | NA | CASSSGFGNEQYF | TGTGCCAGCAGTTCAGGGTTTGGAAACGAGCAGTACTTC
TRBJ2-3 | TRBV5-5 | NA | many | CASSLGSGRMRTDTQYF | TGTGCCAGCAGCTTGGGGTCTGGGAGGATGAGGACAGATACGCAGTATTTT
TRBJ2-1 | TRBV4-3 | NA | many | CASSQDEGSYNEQFF | TGCGCCAGCAGCCAAGATGAGGGCTCCTACAATGAGCAGTTCTTC
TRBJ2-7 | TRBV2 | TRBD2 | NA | CASHLAGRNEQYF | TGTGCCAGTCATTTAGCGGGTCGCAACGAGCAGTACTTC
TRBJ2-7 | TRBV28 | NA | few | CASTLVGAWNEQYF | TGTGCCAGCACCCTGGTCGGGGCGTGGAACGAGCAGTACTTC
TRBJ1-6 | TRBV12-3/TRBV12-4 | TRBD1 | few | CASTTGTGYSPLHF | TGTGCCAGCACTACCGGGACAGGGTATTCACCCCTCCACTTT
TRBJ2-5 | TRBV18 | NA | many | CASSQPGETQYF | TGTGCCAGCTCCCAACCGGGGGAGACCCAGTACTTC
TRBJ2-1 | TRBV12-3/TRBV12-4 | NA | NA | CASSLGWGSSYNEQFF | TGTGCCAGCAGCCTGGGGTGGGGGAGCTCCTACAATGAGCAGTTCTTC
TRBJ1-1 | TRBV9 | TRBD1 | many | CASSGRIERTGAMNTEAFF | TGTGCCAGCAGCGGGAGAATTGAGAGAACAGGGGCCATGAACACTGAAGCTTTCTTT
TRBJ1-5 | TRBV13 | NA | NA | CASSARRPNQPQHF | TGTGCCAGCAGCGCACGGCGCCCCAATCAGCCCCAGCATTTT
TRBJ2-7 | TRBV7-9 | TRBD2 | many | CASSYEREGPNEQYF | TGTGCCAGCAGCTATGAGCGGGAGGGCCCCAACGAGCAGTACTTC
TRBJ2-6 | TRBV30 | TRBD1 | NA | CAWSVQARRGPQPGANVLTF | TGTGCCTGGAGTGTCCAAGCTCGCAGGGGGCCCCAACCTGGGGCCAACGTCCTGACTTTC